A single sample gave rise to the 16 T cell receptor beta chains below, sequenced in a study of post-analysis software for immune sequencing data (dated by TCRdb to 2013 to 2016). Antigens for these TCRs are unknown. Receptors were amplified or captured by PCR. Data came from an Illumina HiSeq 2500. To reduce PCR and sequencing biases, unique molecular identifiers were built into the TCR beta cDNA libraries. TCRdb took the public reads, trimmed them with fastp at Q25, ran MiXCR for clone calling and kept in-frame beta chains. Merged by CDR3 protein, the rows form single entries marked with the most common genes and DNA. Across this sample there are about 680,000 distinct CDR3 sequences, with more than 50% seen only once. The ten top clones hold over 9% of the sample. What the study reported, not specific to this receptor: Patients showed significantly higher frequencies than controls for a handful of TRBV segments, among them TRBV5-6, TRBV5-1 and TRBV20-1.

The sequencing input was blood. These receptor sequences come from a girl aged 2 to 9 with multiple sclerosis.

This clonotype was detected once. At one of its ends the junction is not consistent with the germline gene, which may arise from a read error. This chain joins TRBV20-1 and TRBJ1-3; D ambiguous. The CDR3 totals 16 residues. Germline values: CDR1 DFQATT, CDR2 SNEGSKA (reference sequence). The CDR3 reads CSARDGGSGSGSTIYF. CDR3 DNA: TGCAGTGCTAGAGATGGCGGGTCTGGCTCTGGAAGCACCATATATTTT.

This chain uses TRBV20-1 with TRBJ2-3; 7 nucleotides align to TRBD2. This CDR3 spans 14 amino acids. Germline V gene lookup returns CDR1 DFQATT and CDR2 SNEGSKA (reference sequence). V dropped 7 bases and J dropped 5; count of bases not matched to a gene: 12. Here the CDR3 DNA reads TGCAGTGGTACCACCCAGGCGGGGGTAGATACGCAGTATTTT. Protein sequence: CSGTTQAGVDTQYF.

This clonotype was counted a few times. The chain carries TRBV19 and TRBJ1-5; D is undetermined. The V end lost 5 bases, the J end lost 6 bases, and 20 bases lay between the germline ends. The CDR3 is made up of 16 amino acids. Germline CDR1 is LNHDA and CDR2 is SQIVND (reference sequence). CDR3 sequence (DNA): TGTGCCAGTAGTGTAGGGCGGGCGGCCGCGGGTCAGCCCCAGCATTTT. Amino acids: CASSVGRAAAGQPQHF. Combining the CDR3 with reference TRBV19 and TRBJ1-5 gives the whole variable domain DGGITQSPKYLFRKEGQNVTLSCEQNLNHDAMYWYRQDPGQGLRLIYYSQIVNDFQKGDIAEGYSVSREKKESFPLTVTSAQKNPTAFYLCASSVGRAAAGQPQHFGDGTRLSIL.

The chain employs TRBV5-1 and TRBJ2-1, with 9 bases fitting TRBD2. From germline, CDR1 is SGHRS and CDR2 YFSETQ. Trimming took 0 bases from V and 4 from J; bases not matched to a gene: 5. This CDR3 is built from 16 residues. CDR3 coding DNA: TGCGCCAGCAGCTTGGACTCGCGGGAGGGTTACAATGAGCAGTTCTTC. Translated: CASSLDSREGYNEQFF. The whole variable domain, remainder taken from reference TRBV5-1 and TRBJ2-1, is KAGVTQTPRYLIKTRGQQVTLSCSPISGHRSVSWYQQTPGQGLQFLFEYFSETQRNKGNFPGRFSGRQFSNSRSEMNVSTLELGDSALYLCASSLDSREGYNEQFFGPGTRLTVL.

Remarks on this clonotype: One end of the junction does not line up with germline, which may come from a read error. This chain uses TRBV2 with TRBJ2-7; D remains unclear. Germline V gene lookup returns CDR1 SNHLY and CDR2 FYNNEI. This CDR3 has 12 residues. CDR3 in amino acids: CASREEDYEQYF. In DNA, the CDR3 is TGTGCCAGCAGGGAAGAGGACTACGAGCAGTACTTC. The full variable domain, its missing parts supplied by reference TRBV2 and TRBJ2-7, is EPEVTQTPSHQVTQMGQEVILRCVPISNHLYFYWYRQILGQKVEFLVSFYNNEISEKSEIFDDQFSVERPDGSNFTLKIRSTKLEDSAMYFCASREEDYEQYFGPGTRLTVT.

CDR3 in DNA: TGTGCCAGCAGTTTTGTCGGACACCGCAGGGGTGAGCAGTACTTC. It encodes CASSFVGHRRGEQYF. The V call is TRBV12-3 or TRBV12-4, the J call TRBJ2-5; a weak D match, TRBD1 (6 bases). CDR3 length: 15 amino acids. V was clipped by 3 bases and J by 11 bases, with 22 bases between them.

The gene calls are TRBV30 and TRBJ2-3; D may be TRBD2 (6 bases). There are 14 residues in the CDR3. Germline V CDR1 and CDR2: GTSNPN, SVGIG (reference sequence). V was cut by 3 bases and J by 0 bases, with 10 bases left in between. The DNA for the CDR3 is TGTGCCTGGAGCGGGGGTTCTAGCACAGATACGCAGTATTTT. Its translation: CAWSGGSSTDTQYF.

This CDR3 reads CASSLTRLAGGTPYNEQFF. The CDR3 region has the DNA TGTGCCAGCAGCTTAACGCGACTAGCGGGAGGGACACCCTACAATGAGCAGTTCTTC. The V and J genes are TRBV7-3 and TRBJ2-1; the match to TRBD2 covers 14 bases. CDR1 SGHTA and CDR2 FQGTGA come from the germline V gene. Trimming at V came to 0 bases and at J to 2 bases, leaving 6 bases not matched to a gene. The CDR3 is 19 amino acids.

This sequence joins TRBV7-2 and TRBJ2-3; 9 positions agree with TRBD2. After removal of 2 bases from V and 4 bases from J, the junction contained 10 bases not matched to a gene. The CDR3 has 17 residues. The germline V gene encodes CDR1 SGHTA and CDR2 FQGNSA. CDR3 residues: CASSLRGGALLPDTQYF. The CDR3 DNA is TGTGCCAGCAGCTTACGCGGGGGGGCTCTCCTCCCAGATACGCAGTATTTT.

The gene calls are TRBV10-3 and TRBJ2-6; D possibly corresponds to TRBD2 (7 bases). The ends were cut back, 6 bases at V and 1 base at J, with 22 bases in the middle. The germline V gene has CDR1 ENHRY and CDR2 SYGVKD. The CDR3 spans 19 residues. The CDR3: CAISEGIGGAGSGANVLTF. DNA of the CDR3: TGTGCCATCAGCGAGGGTATTGGGGGGGCTGGGTCTGGGGCCAACGTCCTGACTTTC.

V gene TRBV12-3 or TRBV12-4 combines with J gene TRBJ2-1; 13 nucleotides match TRBD2. V trimming: 4 bases; J trimming: 9 bases; junction bases outside the gene matches: 6. The CDR3 extends over 15 amino acids. The CDR3 spells CASSSGLAGLGEQFF. In DNA, the CDR3 is TGTGCCAGCAGTTCGGGACTAGCGGGGCTGGGTGAGCAGTTCTTC.

This chain links TRBV20-1 with TRBJ2-5, with a weak D call TRBD2 (6 bases). CDR1 and CDR2 from the germline V gene are DFQATT and SNEGSKA (reference sequence). This CDR3 comprises 14 residues. The V end was cut by 6 bases, the J end by 4 bases, with 18 bases between. Here the CDR3 DNA reads TGCAGTGCGCCCAGGTCGGGAGAATTAGAGACCCAGTACTTC. Translated, it gives CSAPRSGELETQYF.

This chain connects TRBV7-9 to TRBJ2-1; a weak D match, TRBD1 (5 bases). The V end was cut by 4 bases, the J end by 0 bases, with 13 bases between. The CDR3 runs 16 residues. CDR1 is SEHNR and CDR2 is FQNEAQ in the germline V gene (reference sequence). The CDR3 is CASSSTGSFSYNEQFF. The DNA for the CDR3 is TGTGCCAGCAGCTCTACAGGCTCTTTCTCCTACAATGAGCAGTTCTTC.

Of note for this clonotype: One end of the junction is discordant with germline, which a read error may explain. The V and J genes are TRBV5-1 and TRBJ2-7; a weak D match, TRBD1 (6 bases). The CDR3 runs to 13 residues. Germline V gene sequence: CDR1 SGHRS, CDR2 YFSETQ. The CDR3 loop reads CAGSPDRPYEQYF. The CDR3 DNA follows: TGCGCCGGCAGCCCCGACAGGCCCTATGAGCAGTACTTC.

This clonotype was picked up one time. The rearrangement joins TRBV19 to TRBJ2-1; TRBD2 aligns across 8 bases. This CDR3 comprises 14 residues. CDR1 and CDR2 (germline): LNHDA, SQIVND (reference sequence). J lost 15 bases, V lost 8 bases, and 18 bases had no gene match. CDR3 loop: CASRPGLGGSLRFF. In DNA form, the CDR3 reads TGTGCCAGTCGCCCGGGACTAGGGGGGAGTCTACGGTTCTTC.

This sequence joins TRBV6-5 and TRBJ2-5; D is undetermined. TRBJ2-7 matches the DNA end more closely, so the J call is doubtful. From germline, CDR1 is MNHEY and CDR2 SVGAGI. This CDR3 comprises 14 residues. The CDR3 DNA reads as TGTGCCAGCAGTTACAGCGAAATCCCTTACGAGCAGTACTTC. It specifies CASSYSEIPYEQYF.